This T cell receptor (beta chain) was obtained from a study of type 1 and type 2 diabetes patients. Across the whole study: CD4+ or CD8+ T cells were positively selected from PBMCs with microbeads. The whole study generated around 19,000,000 paired-end reads.

Trimming stripped 5 bases from V and 5 bases from J, with 21 bases between. This CDR3 has 16 residues. Study-level findings and limits: Both CD4+ and CD8+ type 2 diabetes repertoires showed significantly higher diversity than type 1.

Points on this clonotype: As yet, its antigen is unknown.

PCR was run on genomic DNA. Amplification of the beta chain CDR3 used 30 forward and 13 reverse multiplex primers. TCRdb reprocessed the multiplex PCR reads with MiXCR, giving one entry per CDR3 protein. The table shows some 250,000 distinct CDR3 sequences, with around 47% occurring only once. The sequenced material came from peripheral blood mononuclear cells (PBMCs). The chain recombines TRBV12-3 or TRBV12-4 with TRBJ1-1; D may be TRBD1 (5 bases). The TCR was taken from a man between 18 and 29 years old with type 2 diabetes. CDR3: CASSLHPARGTTEAFF. CDR3 in DNA: TGTGCCAGCAGTCTCCATCCGGCCCGGGGGACTACTGAAGCTTTCTTT.